This TCR beta chain was found in a study of T cells generated in artificial thymic organoids (dated 2017 in TCRdb). With respect to the entire study: The study compared the TCR alpha and beta CDR3 repertoires of CD8 single positive T cells derived from in vitro artificial thymic organoids against those of naive CD8 T cells from thymus and peripheral blood. The repertoire sequencing data shown were described as representative of three independent experiments. What the research found in general, with its limitations: The TCR clonotype diversity of organoid-derived CD8 single positive T cells was physiological and comparable to that of naive CD8 T cells from thymus and blood.

TCRalpha and TCRbeta libraries were amplified separately by semi-nested PCR with Advantage 2 and reverse primers in the TRAC or TRBC constant regions. First-strand cDNA synthesis used between roughly 3 and 500 ng of total RNA. TCR cDNA libraries were generated by 5'-RACE using the SMARTer PCR cDNA Synthesis kit, with a poly-dT primer employed for first-strand synthesis. Sample-specific 5-nucleotide barcodes were carried by the semi-nested constant-region reverse primers, and the resulting products were cleaned using the Zymo DNA Clean and Concentrator-5 kit. Up to ten barcoded samples were pooled, ligated to Illumina adaptors and sequenced as 2 x 150 bp paired-end reads on an Illumina MiSeq. Turning to the authors' computational methods: After demultiplexing, reads were aligned using BLAT against a custom library built from IMGT containing every combination of human TRAV, TRAJ, TRBV, TRBD and TRBJ. The best BLAT hits were picked using pslCDnaFilter (-maxAligns=1, -ignoreIntrons), and custom Perl scripts were used to calculate clonotype frequencies. Through fastp at Q25 and MiXCR, TCRdb rebuilt clones from the public reads, retaining in-frame beta chains. All rows with the same CDR3 protein become a single entry with the most common DNA and genes. TCRdb's processing, not the authors', yielded these V and J calls. The sample table records several thousand distinct CDR3 sequences; less than 40% of these occur just once. The top ten hold 2% to 3% of the sample.

CDR1 SEHNR and CDR2 FQNEAQ were looked up in the germline V gene (reference sequence). The CDR3 spans 13 residues, from the cysteine through the phenylalanine. Left in the record is the CDR3 DNA by itself, 39 bases read in frame from the first base. V drops 5 bases and J drops 3 bases, leaving 11 bases in between. Non-mobilized peripheral blood was collected from healthy adult donors. Enrichment of primary CD8+ T cells was performed with magnetic beads using the Miltenyi CD8+ T cell Isolation Kit. Prior to RNA extraction, naive CD8 T cells from blood were isolated by FACS sorting as CD3+TCRalphabeta+CD8+CD45RO-CCR7+ cells. For each sample, total RNA was purified from roughly 40,000 to 200,000 sorted cells using the RNeasy Micro kit, and RNA quality was assessed on an Agilent RNA 6000 Nano chip. For this clonotype: Its antigen target is currently unknown. No much larger clonotype is one base removed from it; base qualities were not supplied.

The sequenced sample was naive CD8+ T cells from blood. What the cell subset or site label conveys for this sample: CD3+TCRalphabeta+CD8SP T cells; for blood, CD45RO-CCR7+ naive CD8+ T cells. This clonotype was obtained from a human donor who gave cord blood stem cells for thymic organoid culture, a cardiac surgery patient who gave postnatal thymus, or a blood donor (not recorded which). The V and J genes are TRBV7-9 and TRBJ2-7; the D gene lacks a confident call. This receptor carries the CDR3 CASSGGPGYEQYF. In nucleotide form, the sequence is TGTGCCAGCAGCGGCGGTCCAGGCTACGAGCAGTACTTC.